What follows are 32 T cell receptor beta chains derived from one specimen sequenced in a study of shared clonotypes between healthy human individuals (dated by TCRdb to 2018 to 2021). Libraries were built with the immunoSEQ multiplex PCR assay. TCRdb limited this immuneACCESS table to in-frame rearrangements with V and J called. A share of clones is missing; checked studies link under half to unresolved V genes, and the rest is unexplained. Across this sample there are approximately 640,000 clones, with 90% seen only once. 34% of the sample is taken by the ten largest. Sequencing was performed on memory CD8+ T cells from PBMCs. The cell subset or site label corresponds to: CD45RO+ cells pooled with CCR7-negative TemRA cells. The source of these receptors is a man aged 18-30 years in good health. Some clones in this sample may be carry-over from other donors' samples.

The chain couples TRBV7-2 to TRBJ1-1; 7 bases map to TRBD1. The CDR3 is made up of 15 amino acids. V lost 2 bases, J lost 1 base, and 4 bases stayed unmatched. Germline loops: CDR1 SGHTA, CDR2 FQGNSA. The CDR3 is CASSLPTGTNTEAFF. The DNA for the CDR3 is TGTGCCAGCAGCTTACCGACAGGGACGAACACTGAAGCTTTCTTT.

The J gene is TRBJ2-7, the V gene TRBV5-5; the D is unclear. This CDR3 comprises 14 residues. Between the trimmed V and J ends, which lost 1 base and 3 bases, there was a span of 11 bases. Looked up from germline, CDR1 is SGHKS and CDR2 is YYEKEE (reference sequence). The CDR3 is CASSLRPHGYEQYF. The CDR3 DNA sequence: TGTGCCAGCAGCTTGAGACCTCACGGCTACGAGCAGTACTTC. Full variable domain (missing parts from reference TRBV5-5 and TRBJ2-7): DAGVTQSPTHLIKTRGQQVTLRCSPISGHKSVSWYQQVLGQGPQFIFQYYEKEERGRGNFPDRFSARQFPNYSSELNVNALLLGDSALYLCASSLRPHGYEQYFGPGTRLTVT.

The V gene is TRBV5-4, the J gene TRBJ2-5, with TRBD2 matching over 9 bases. Near its end, the DNA agrees better with TRBJ2-7, so the J call may be wrong. The CDR3 is made up of 15 amino acids. Germline V gene sequence: CDR1 SGHNT, CDR2 YYREEE (reference sequence). For the CDR3, the DNA is TGTGCCAGCAGCGAGAGTAGCGGGAGATCCTACGAGCAGTACTTC. Protein product: CASSESSGRSYEQYF.

The rearrangement links TRBV28 to TRBJ2-5; the match to TRBD2 covers 7 bases. Germline CDR1 and CDR2: MDHEN and SYDVKM. Trimming cost V 3 bases and J 1 base; bases outside gene matches: 5. This CDR3 is 15 amino acids long. The CDR3: CASSLASGVQETQYF. The CDR3 DNA sequence: TGTGCCAGCAGTTTGGCCAGCGGGGTCCAAGAGACCCAGTACTTC.

V is TRBV7-9 and J is TRBJ2-3, with D hard to call. Per germline, CDR1 SEHNR and CDR2 FQNEAQ (reference sequence). The CDR3 is 13 residues long. The ends were cut back, 1 base at V and 5 bases at J, with 7 bases in the middle. This chain's CDR3 is CASSLGTRDTQYF. Here the CDR3 DNA reads TGTGCCAGCAGCTTAGGGACCAGAGATACGCAGTATTTT.

J is TRBJ1-2 and V is TRBV28; no reliable D call. Trimming pared 3 bases from V and 8 bases from J, leaving 10 bases between. Germline CDR1 MDHEN, CDR2 SYDVKM. The CDR3 totals 12 residues. DNA of the CDR3: TGTGCCAGCAGTTTCAGCCCGTGGGGCTACACCTTC. Amino acids: CASSFSPWGYTF.

The CDR3 spells CASSFNGRQETQYF. The CDR3 nucleotides read TGCGCCAGCAGCTTTAACGGGAGACAAGAGACCCAGTACTTC. The rearrangement joins TRBV5-1 to TRBJ2-5; TRBD2 is a possible D gene (6 bases). The length of the CDR3 is 14 residues. V was pared by 2 bases and J by 2 bases, with 10 bases between. Germline V gene lookup returns CDR1 SGHRS and CDR2 YFSETQ.

The V and J genes are TRBV19 and TRBJ2-3, with a tentative D call TRBD1 (6 bases). The CDR3 is 15 amino acids. V was shortened by 0 bases and J by 2 bases, with 9 bases between the two germline ends. Looked up from germline, CDR1 is LNHDA and CDR2 is SQIVND (reference sequence). The CDR3 spells CASSIDGTHTDTQYF. The CDR3 DNA reads TGTGCCAGTAGTATAGATGGGACACACACAGATACGCAGTATTTT.

The genes are TRBV5-4 and TRBJ2-7; D may be TRBD1 (7 bases). V dropped 10 bases and J dropped 2 bases, with 22 bases sitting between them. This CDR3 has 15 amino acids. Germline V gene lookup returns CDR1 SGHNT and CDR2 YYREEE (reference sequence). The CDR3 is CAVQGGGKSTYEQYF. The DNA for the CDR3 is TGTGCCGTTCAGGGGGGCGGGAAGTCGACCTACGAGCAGTACTTC.

Turning to this clone: Given a much more abundant clone one base away, this may be a read error. Other DNA sequences in this specimen translate into the identical CDR3. V and J are TRBV7-6 and TRBJ1-1, with 7 bases aligning to TRBD1. This CDR3 region has 12 residues. CDR1 is SGHVS and CDR2 is FNYEAQ in the germline V gene. After removal of 5 bases from V and 5 bases from J, the junction contained 2 bases not matched to a gene. This CDR3 reads CASSPGGTEAFF. The CDR3 nucleotides are TGTGCCAGCAGCCCAGGGGGGACTGAAGCTTTCTTT.

The chain combines TRBV9 with TRBJ2-1; the D is unclear. Germline V gene lookup returns CDR1 SGDLS and CDR2 YYNGEE. Between the trimmed V and J ends, which lost 2 bases and 5 bases, there was a span of 8 bases. The CDR3 runs 13 residues. The CDR3 loop reads CASSVDWNNEQFF. The CDR3 DNA follows: TGTGCCAGCAGCGTCGACTGGAACAATGAGCAGTTCTTC.

A remark on this clone: The limits of the CDR3 on the DNA are not certain, so only TCRdb's listed CDR3 is given. The chain employs TRBV10-1 and TRBJ2-6. The CDR3 extends over 18 residues, inclusive of both ends. CDR1 is WNHNN and CDR2 is SYGVQD in the germline V gene (reference sequence). This CDR3 is CASSTSSIAQSRANVLTF.

This clone was seen just once. The V gene is TRBV6-4, the J gene TRBJ1-2; 7 bases match TRBD1. The V gene end was trimmed by 6 bases and the J gene end by 4 bases; junction bases not matched to a gene: 5. Looked up from germline, CDR1 is MRHNA and CDR2 is SNTAGT. CDR3 length: 13 residues. CDR3 sequence: CASRDTGAYGYTF. CDR3 coding DNA: TGTGCCAGCAGGGATACAGGGGCCTATGGCTACACCTTC.

V and J are TRBV27 and TRBJ2-2; D is possibly TRBD2 (5 bases). This CDR3 contains 13 residues. V dropped 7 bases and J dropped 6 bases, with 12 bases sitting between them. Per germline, CDR1 MNHEY and CDR2 SMNVEV (reference sequence). The CDR3 loop reads CASKLVGAGELFF. CDR3 DNA sequence: TGTGCCAGCAAACTAGTTGGGGCCGGGGAGCTGTTTTTT.

This CDR3 reads CASSPGSGGRNTQYF. CDR3 DNA sequence: TGTGCCAGCAGCCCGGGCAGCGGCGGGCGGAATACGCAGTATTTT. The V and J genes are TRBV11-2 and TRBJ2-3, with D maybe TRBD2 (5 bases). V lost 5 bases to trimming and J lost 7 bases, with 19 bases between them. Per germline, CDR1 SGHAT and CDR2 FQNNGV. The CDR3 extends over 15 amino acids. The full variable domain, rest sourced from reference TRBV11-2 and TRBJ2-3, is EAGVAQSPRYKIIEKRQSVAFWCNPISGHATLYWYQQILGQGPKLLIQFQNNGVVDDSQLPKDRFSAERLKGVDSTLKIQPAKLEDSAVYLCASSPGSGGRNTQYFGPGTRLTVL.

V is TRBV19 and J is TRBJ2-7; 8 nucleotides line up with TRBD2. Germline V lookup: CDR1 LNHDA, CDR2 SQIVND (reference sequence). After removal of 5 bases from V and 2 bases from J, the junction contained 8 bases not matched to a gene. The CDR3 spans 15 residues. The CDR3 DNA is TGTGCCAGTAGTTCCCGGACTAGCAGCCCCTACGAGCAGTACTTC. Amino acid sequence: CASSSRTSSPYEQYF.

This clone was seen only a few times. The rearrangement joins TRBV4-1 to TRBJ1-1; perhaps TRBD1 as D (5 bases). V was clipped by 0 bases and J by 12 bases, with 20 bases between them. The CDR3 length is 15 residues. The V gene's germline CDR1 is MGHRA and CDR2 YSYEKL. In nucleotides, the CDR3 is TGCGCCAGCAGCCAAGATTGGGGGGACGGGGGATTAACTTTCTTT. It is translated as CASSQDWGDGGLTFF.

This clone was counted between two and nine times. The J gene is TRBJ1-1, the V gene TRBV7-9; D remains ambiguous. Per germline, CDR1 SEHNR and CDR2 FQNEAQ (reference sequence). Trimming took off 0 bases at V and 9 bases at J, with 2 bases between the two ends. The CDR3 totals 10 residues. CDR3 protein: CASSLAQAFF. In DNA, the CDR3 is TGTGCCAGCAGCTTAGCCCAAGCTTTCTTT. Combining the CDR3 with reference TRBV7-9 and TRBJ1-1 gives the whole variable domain DTGVSQNPRHKITKRGQNVTFRCDPISEHNRLYWYRQTLGQGPEFLTYFQNEAQLEKSRLLSDRFSAERPKGSFSTLEIQRTEQGDSAMYLCASSLAQAFFGQGTRLTVV.

V usage is TRBV11-2 and J usage is TRBJ2-3; TRBD2 aligns across 12 bases. The V and J ends lost 10 bases and 4 bases, in that order; junction bases with no gene match: 6. Germline CDR1 reads SGHAT; CDR2 reads FQNNGV. This CDR3 contains 14 residues. The CDR3 here is CATLTSGRADTQYF. CDR3 DNA: TGTGCCACCCTGACTAGCGGGAGAGCAGATACGCAGTATTTT. Combining the CDR3 with reference TRBV11-2 and TRBJ2-3 gives the whole variable domain EAGVAQSPRYKIIEKRQSVAFWCNPISGHATLYWYQQILGQGPKLLIQFQNNGVVDDSQLPKDRFSAERLKGVDSTLKIQPAKLEDSAVYLCATLTSGRADTQYFGPGTRLTVL.

V is TRBV7-9 and J is TRBJ2-6; TRBD1 aligns across 8 bases. The CDR3 totals 15 residues. Germline-derived CDR1 and CDR2 are SEHNR and FQNEAQ (reference sequence). The J segment lost 4 bases and the V segment lost 5 bases, leaving 4 bases of the junction unmatched. The CDR3 region is CASSPRTGGANVLTF. The DNA for the CDR3 is TGTGCCAGCAGCCCCCGGACAGGGGGGGCCAACGTCCTGACTTTC.

This sequence joins TRBV5-6 and TRBJ2-1; 7 positions agree with TRBD1. From germline, CDR1 is SGHDT and CDR2 YYEEEE. Unmatched junction bases numbered 8, after V lost 0 bases and J lost 8 bases. The CDR3 is made up of 15 amino acids. The CDR3 DNA reads TGTGCCAGCAGCTTGGGCAGGGGGTTGAGAGATGAGCAGTTCTTC. Translation gives CASSLGRGLRDEQFF.

The chain is built from TRBV15 and TRBJ2-7; 7 bases fit TRBD2. V gave up 1 base and J gave up 4 bases; unmatched junction bases: 4. The CDR3 is made up of 14 amino acids. The germline V gene encodes CDR1 LNHNV and CDR2 YYDKDF (reference sequence). CDR3 in amino acids: CATSRVRGSYEQYF. CDR3 nucleotides: TGTGCCACCAGCAGAGTCCGCGGGAGTTACGAGCAGTACTTC. Full variable domain (remainder filled in from reference TRBV15 and TRBJ2-7): DAMVIQNPRYQVTQFGKPVTLSCSQTLNHNVMYWYQQKSSQAPKLLFHYYDKDFNNEADTPDNFQSRRPNTSFCFLDIRSPGLGDTAMYLCATSRVRGSYEQYFGPGTRLTVT.

This chain connects TRBV15 to TRBJ2-1; weak D call: TRBD1 (5 bases). The length of the CDR3 is 19 residues. Germline V gene lookup returns CDR1 LNHNV and CDR2 YYDKDF (reference sequence). Trimming removed 0 bases at V and 2 bases at J, with 20 bases between. The CDR3 region is CATSRDHPQAQGPYNEQFF. CDR3 nucleotide sequence: TGTGCCACCAGCAGAGATCACCCCCAGGCGCAGGGTCCCTACAATGAGCAGTTCTTC.

The chain employs TRBV19 and TRBJ1-2; the match to TRBD1 covers 10 bases. Trimming at V came to 5 bases and at J to 4 bases, leaving 13 bases not matched to a gene. CDR1 LNHDA and CDR2 SQIVND come from the germline V gene (reference sequence). The CDR3 has 17 amino acids. CDR3 sequence: CASSLPGTGDHTYGYTF. Here the CDR3 DNA reads TGTGCCAGTAGTCTCCCCGGGACAGGGGATCATACCTATGGCTACACCTTC.

This clone was detected only once. The J gene is TRBJ1-5, the V gene TRBV19, with a weak D call TRBD1 (5 bases). This CDR3 has 15 residues. Germline V gene lookup returns CDR1 LNHDA and CDR2 SQIVND (reference sequence). The V gene lost 3 bases and the J gene lost 4 bases, with 13 bases spanning the gap. The CDR3 loop reads CASSIVRDTNQPQHF. The CDR3 bases are TGTGCCAGTAGTATTGTCAGGGATACAAATCAGCCCCAGCATTTT.

The chain couples TRBV11-2 to TRBJ2-7; 9 bases map to TRBD2. Germline assignment: CDR1 SGHAT and CDR2 FQNNGV. Trimming cost V 5 bases and J 5 bases; bases outside gene matches: 7. The CDR3 has 14 amino acids. CDR3 amino acids: CASSHSGSGHEQYF. The CDR3 coding sequence is TGTGCCAGCAGCCATAGCGGGAGTGGCCACGAGCAGTACTTC.

This clone appeared a single time. The V call is TRBV7-9, the J call TRBJ2-5; 13 bases are a match to TRBD2. The CDR3 loop spans 15 amino acids. Germline CDR1 reads SEHNR; CDR2 reads FQNEAQ (reference sequence). V shed 6 bases and J 5 bases; nucleotides not matched to a gene: 6. CDR3 DNA sequence: TGTGCCAGCAGACCAGGACTAGCGGGAGTCGAGACCCAGTACTTC. This codes for CASRPGLAGVETQYF. The full variable domain, rest sourced from reference TRBV7-9 and TRBJ2-5, is DTGVSQNPRHKITKRGQNVTFRCDPISEHNRLYWYRQTLGQGPEFLTYFQNEAQLEKSRLLSDRFSAERPKGSFSTLEIQRTEQGDSAMYLCASRPGLAGVETQYFGPGTRLLVL.

The CDR3 is CASSTWDSSSYNEQFF. The CDR3 coding sequence is TGTGCCAGTAGTACGTGGGACAGCAGCTCCTACAATGAGCAGTTCTTC. The chain links TRBV19 to TRBJ2-1; TRBD1 agrees at 7 bases. The CDR3 sequence is 16 residues long. After removal of 4 bases from V and 0 bases from J, the junction contained 6 bases not matched to a gene. Germline-derived CDR1 and CDR2 are LNHDA and SQIVND (reference sequence).

The CDR3 DNA is TGTGCCAGCAGTCACGACAGAGGGGACTACGAGCAGTACTTC. It specifies CASSHDRGDYEQYF. The V call is TRBV27, the J call TRBJ2-7; perhaps D is TRBD1 or TRBD2 (5 bases each). V lost 5 bases and J lost 3, with 14 bases in between. The CDR3 has 14 residues. Germline loops: CDR1 MNHEY, CDR2 SMNVEV (reference sequence).

The J gene is TRBJ2-3, the V gene TRBV19; D is undetermined. The CDR3 runs 16 residues. The ends were cut back, 0 bases at V and 1 base at J, with 11 bases in the middle. Looked up from germline, CDR1 is LNHDA and CDR2 is SQIVND (reference sequence). The CDR3 here is CASSIDRRRGTDTQYF. CDR3 DNA sequence: TGTGCCAGTAGTATAGACAGGAGAAGGGGCACAGATACGCAGTATTTT.

CDR3 sequence: CASSVASGLAGNTIYF. For the CDR3, the DNA is TGTGCCAGCAGCGTAGCCTCAGGTTTGGCTGGAAACACCATATATTTT. The chain links TRBV9 to TRBJ1-3; unclear D gene. The CDR3 is 16 amino acids. The V end lost 0 bases, the J end lost 2 bases, and 12 bases lay between the germline ends. Germline V gives CDR1 SGDLS, CDR2 YYNGEE.

The chain couples TRBV28 to TRBJ2-1; unclear D gene. This CDR3 is 15 amino acids long. V was shortened by 4 bases and J by 0 bases, with 10 bases between the two germline ends. Germline loops: CDR1 MDHEN, CDR2 SYDVKM. The CDR3 DNA is TGTGCCAGCAGTTGGCTCTGGGGCTCCTACAATGAGCAGTTCTTC. Protein sequence: CASSWLWGSYNEQFF.